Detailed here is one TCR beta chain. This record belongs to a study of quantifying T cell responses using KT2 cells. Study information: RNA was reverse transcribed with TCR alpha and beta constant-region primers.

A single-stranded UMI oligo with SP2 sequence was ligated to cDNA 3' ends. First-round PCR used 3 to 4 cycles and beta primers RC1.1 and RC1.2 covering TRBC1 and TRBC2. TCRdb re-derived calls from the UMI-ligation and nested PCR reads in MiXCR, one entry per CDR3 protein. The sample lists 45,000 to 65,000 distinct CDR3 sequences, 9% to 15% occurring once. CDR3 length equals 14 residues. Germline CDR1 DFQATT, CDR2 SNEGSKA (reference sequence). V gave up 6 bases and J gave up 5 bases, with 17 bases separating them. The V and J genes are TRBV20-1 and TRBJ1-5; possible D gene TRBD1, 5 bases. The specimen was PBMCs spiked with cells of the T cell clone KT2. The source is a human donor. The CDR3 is CSAGSPGGDQPQHF. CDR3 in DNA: TGCAGTGCGGGAAGCCCCGGGGGGGATCAGCCCCAGCATTTT.